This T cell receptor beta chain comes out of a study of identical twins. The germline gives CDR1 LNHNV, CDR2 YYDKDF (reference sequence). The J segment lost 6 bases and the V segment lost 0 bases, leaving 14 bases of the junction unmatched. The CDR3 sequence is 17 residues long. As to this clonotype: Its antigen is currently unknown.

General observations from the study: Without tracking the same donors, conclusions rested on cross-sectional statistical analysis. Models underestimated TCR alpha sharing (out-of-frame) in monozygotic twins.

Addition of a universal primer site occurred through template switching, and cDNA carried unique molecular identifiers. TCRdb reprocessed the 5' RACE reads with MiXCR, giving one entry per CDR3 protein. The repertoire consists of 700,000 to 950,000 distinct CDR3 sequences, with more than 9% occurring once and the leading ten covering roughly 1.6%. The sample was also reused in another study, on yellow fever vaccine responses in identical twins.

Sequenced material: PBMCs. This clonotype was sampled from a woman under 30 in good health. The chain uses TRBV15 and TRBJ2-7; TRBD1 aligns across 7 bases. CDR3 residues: CATSRDWDSRSALEQYF. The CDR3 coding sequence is TGTGCCACCAGCAGAGACTGGGACAGTAGGTCGGCCCTCGAGCAGTACTTC.